One sample yielded the 29 T cell receptor beta chains listed below, sequenced in a study of Ad26.COV2.S vaccination and SARS-CoV-2 variants. Produced via immunoSEQ multiplex PCR; TCRdb's table is partial and in-frame only. The data show 300,000 to 400,000 clones, with around four fifths seen just once and approximately 2% held by the top ten. The treatment denotes: roughly 20 received Ad26.COV2.S at low or high dose, single or two shots; roughly 5 received placebo; per-sample allocation not given. Day 63 after the first injection of vaccine or placebo was the sampling time. Here the sequenced sample was peripheral blood, taken in a trial of Ad26.COV2.S vaccine versus placebo. All receptors derive from a person between 18 and 59 years old who received the Ad26.COV2.S COVID-19 vaccine or a placebo.

In this sample, this clone turned up a few times. V and J are TRBV6-4 and TRBJ1-1; D not certain. From germline, CDR1 is MRHNA and CDR2 SNTAGT. V lost 4 bases, J lost 5 bases, and 17 bases lay in between. CDR3 length: 15 amino acids. CDR3 bases: TGTGCCAGCAGTGCCCAGGAGGGAGGGATTACTGAAGCTTTCTTT. This translates into CASSAQEGGITEAFF.

CDR3 region: CASSYLTSPNTGELFF. CDR3 sequence (DNA): TGTGCCAGCAGTTATTTAACCTCGCCGAACACCGGGGAGCTGTTTTTT. This chain links TRBV6-6 with TRBJ2-2; D uncertain. CDR1 and CDR2 (germline): MNHNY, SVGAGI (reference sequence). V was shortened by 3 bases and J by 0 bases, with 11 bases between the two germline ends. The CDR3 is made up of 16 amino acids.

A few counts support this clone. The chain links TRBV29-1 to TRBJ1-3, with TRBD1 matching over 9 bases. Germline lookup yields CDR1 SQVTM and CDR2 ANQGSEA. The CDR3 covers 18 residues. The V segment lost 4 bases and the J segment 0 bases; nucleotides outside the gene matches: 13. The CDR3 region has the DNA TGCAGCGTTGCGGACAGGGGCTCAGGGGGCCGCTCTGGAAACACCATATATTTT. Translation: CSVADRGSGGRSGNTIYF.

This clone was picked up many times. At the DNA level, this CDR3 is encoded by other sequences in the same sample as well. J is TRBJ2-5 and V is TRBV7-9; 8 nucleotides agree with TRBD2. The CDR3 consists of 14 residues. V was clipped by 8 bases and J by 5 bases; unmatched bases: 10. The germline V gene encodes CDR1 SEHNR and CDR2 FQNEAQ (reference sequence). Written as DNA, the CDR3 is TGTGCCAGCCGCCGGGCGGGAGGCGACGAGACCCAGTACTTC. Translating gives CASRRAGGDETQYF.

In this sample, this clone turned up a few times. The chain combines TRBV16 with TRBJ1-5, with unresolved D. With 0 bases removed from V and 3 bases from J, the gap between germline ends came to 12 bases. The germline gives CDR1 KGHSY, CDR2 FQNENV. CDR3 length: 16 amino acids. The CDR3 nucleotides are TGTGCCAGCAGCCAATCGGTCCAGTGGTACAATCAGCCCCAGCATTTT. It codes for CASSQSVQWYNQPQHF.

This clone was observed once. V and J are TRBV18 and TRBJ2-3; 11 nucleotides line up with TRBD2. J lost 0 bases, V lost 4 bases, and 18 bases had no gene match. Germline-derived CDR1 and CDR2 are KGHSH and LQKENI. CDR3 length: 21 amino acids. CDR3 DNA: TGTGCCAGCTCACAAACCCTAGCGGGGGGCACCTTTTCTACTAGCACAGATACGCAGTATTTT. It specifies CASSQTLAGGTFSTSTDTQYF. The whole variable domain, filled in from reference TRBV18 and TRBJ2-3, reads NAGVMQNPRHLVRRRGQEARLRCSPMKGHSHVYWYRQLPEEGLKFMVYLQKENIIDESGMPKERFSAEFPKEGPSILRIQQVVRGDSAAYFCASSQTLAGGTFSTSTDTQYFGPGTRLTVL.

This chain connects TRBV5-6 to TRBJ1-1; 7 bases are a match to TRBD1. The V gene end was trimmed by 2 bases and the J gene end by 3 bases; junction bases not matched to a gene: 4. The V gene's germline CDR1 is SGHDT and CDR2 YYEEEE. The length of the CDR3 is 14 residues. This chain's CDR3 is CASSFGTVYTEAFF. The DNA for the CDR3 is TGTGCCAGCAGCTTCGGGACAGTTTACACTGAAGCTTTCTTT.

This rearrangement joins TRBV28 to TRBJ1-6, with D unclear. CDR3 length equals 16 residues. The germline gives CDR1 MDHEN, CDR2 SYDVKM. The V end was cut by 5 bases, the J end by 8 bases, with 19 bases between. CDR3 sequence: CASSNIAQVVHSPLHF. The CDR3 bases are TGTGCCAGCAGTAACATCGCCCAGGTGGTTCATTCACCCCTCCACTTT. Full variable domain (remainder filled in from reference TRBV28 and TRBJ1-6): DVKVTQSSRYLVKRTGEKVFLECVQDMDHENMFWYRQDPGLGLRLIYFSYDVKMKEKGDIPEGYSVSREKKERFSLILESASTNQTSMYLCASSNIAQVVHSPLHFGNGTRLTVT.

This chain connects TRBV5-6 to TRBJ1-4; 8 nucleotides line up with TRBD1. This CDR3 is built from 14 residues. The germline CDR1 and CDR2 sequences are SGHDT and YYEEEE. The V segment lost 2 bases and the J segment 4 bases; nucleotides outside the gene matches: 1. CDR3 sequence reads: CASSFRGHNEKLFF. CDR3 nucleotide sequence: TGTGCCAGCAGCTTCAGGGGGCATAATGAAAAACTGTTTTTT.

This clone was seen a few times. CDR3: CASSLRGVRAGGQDVEQFF. The CDR3 nucleotides are TGTGCCAGCAGTTTAAGAGGGGTGCGAGCGGGGGGGCAGGACGTTGAGCAGTTCTTC. The V gene is TRBV27, the J gene TRBJ2-1, with 10 bases identical to TRBD2. V shed 2 bases, J shed 9 bases, and the junction held 19 bases outside the gene matches. Germline loops: CDR1 MNHEY, CDR2 SMNVEV (reference sequence). The CDR3 consists of 19 residues.

The V gene is TRBV18, the J gene TRBJ2-3; 7 nucleotides align to TRBD1. This CDR3 is built from 13 residues. J lost 6 bases, V lost 2 bases, and 2 bases had no gene match. Germline values: CDR1 KGHSH, CDR2 LQKENI. This CDR3 is CASSPDREDTQYF. The CDR3 bases are TGTGCCAGCTCACCAGACAGGGAGGATACGCAGTATTTT.

This chain uses TRBV28 with TRBJ1-2, with D possibly being TRBD1 (5 bases). V was cut by 2 bases and J by 6 bases, with 10 bases left in between. Looked up from germline, CDR1 is MDHEN and CDR2 is SYDVKM. The CDR3 runs to 13 residues. CDR3: CASSLGALDGYTF. The CDR3, as DNA: TGTGCCAGCAGTTTAGGGGCATTAGATGGCTACACCTTC.

This chain uses TRBV7-3 with TRBJ2-3, with 12 positions matching TRBD2. Germline V CDR1 and CDR2: SGHTA, FQGTGA. CDR3 length: 15 amino acids. J was trimmed by 6 bases and V by 5 bases; bases with no gene match: 6. The CDR3 sequence is CASSPSSGGADTQYF. The CDR3 DNA is TGTGCCAGCAGCCCATCTAGCGGGGGGGCCGATACGCAGTATTTT.

This sequence joins TRBV11-3 and TRBJ1-6, with no clear D. Trimming took 3 bases from V and 7 from J, leaving 7 bases between them. This CDR3 region has 13 residues. Germline-derived CDR1 and CDR2 are SGHNT and YENEEA. CDR3 nucleotides: TGTGCCAGCAGCTTGGGCGCGAATTCACCCCTCCACTTT. Protein sequence: CASSLGANSPLHF.

The chain employs TRBV7-9 and TRBJ2-5; no definite D call. The CDR3 runs to 17 residues. CDR1 SEHNR and CDR2 FQNEAQ come from the germline V gene (reference sequence). Trimming removed 0 bases from V and 3 bases from J, with 17 bases in between. The CDR3 region is CASSLAPQTTIKETQYF. The CDR3 DNA sequence: TGTGCCAGCAGCTTAGCCCCACAGACAACGATAAAAGAGACCCAGTACTTC. The full variable domain, in which reference TRBV7-9 and TRBJ2-5 provide the parts outside the CDR3, is DTGVSQNPRHKITKRGQNVTFRCDPISEHNRLYWYRQTLGQGPEFLTYFQNEAQLEKSRLLSDRFSAERPKGSFSTLEIQRTEQGDSAMYLCASSLAPQTTIKETQYFGPGTRLLVL.

The CDR3 DNA reads TGTGCCAGCGGGACGTCGCACGGCTACACCTTC. Its translation: CASGTSHGYTF. The chain combines TRBV25-1 with TRBJ1-2; weak D call: TRBD1 (5 bases). The ends were cut back, 8 bases at V and 8 bases at J, with 12 bases in the middle. Per germline, CDR1 MGHDK and CDR2 SYGVNS. This CDR3 has 11 amino acids.

J is TRBJ1-1 and V is TRBV29-1; 7 bases are shared with TRBD1. Germline loops: CDR1 SQVTM, CDR2 ANQGSEA. This CDR3 comprises 14 residues. Trimming at V came to 6 bases and at J to 1 base, leaving 8 bases not matched to a gene. The CDR3 is CSVSPGGGNTEAFF. CDR3 nucleotide sequence: TGCAGCGTGAGCCCAGGGGGGGGGAACACTGAAGCTTTCTTT.

In its sample, this clone was seen once. The V gene is TRBV6-5, the J gene TRBJ1-1; D not certain. With 6 bases removed from V and 6 bases from J, the gap between germline ends came to 17 bases. From germline, CDR1 is MNHEY and CDR2 SVGAGI. The CDR3 is 14 residues long. This CDR3 reads CASRSSDIGAEAFF. The CDR3 nucleotides read TGTGCCAGCAGGAGCTCGGATATAGGTGCTGAAGCTTTCTTT.

V usage is TRBV7-9 and J usage is TRBJ1-3; the D is unclear. Germline V CDR1 and CDR2: SEHNR, FQNEAQ (reference sequence). V dropped 5 bases and J dropped 0 bases, with 8 bases sitting between them. The CDR3 spans 14 residues. The CDR3 loop reads CASSPADSGNTIYF. CDR3 coding DNA: TGTGCCAGCAGCCCAGCCGACTCTGGAAACACCATATATTTT.

This chain connects TRBV5-1 to TRBJ1-2; no definite D call. The germline V and J ends were trimmed by 3 bases and 4 bases, with 10 bases remaining between them. CDR3 length: 13 residues. Germline CDR1 reads SGHRS; CDR2 reads YFSETQ. This CDR3 reads CASSSTQTYGYTF. The CDR3 nucleotides read TGCGCCAGCAGCTCTACCCAGACCTATGGCTACACCTTC.

This chain joins TRBV10-2 and TRBJ1-5; D might be TRBD1 (6 bases). Trimming stripped 6 bases from V and 6 bases from J, with 18 bases between. This CDR3 is built from 15 residues. In germline, CDR1 is WSHSY, CDR2 SAAADI. The CDR3 DNA follows: TGCGCCAGCAGCGTAGACAGGTTTGCCGGTCAGCCCCAGCATTTT. Protein sequence: CASSVDRFAGQPQHF.

The chain recombines TRBV10-3 with TRBJ2-3; D unclear. Germline V CDR1 and CDR2: ENHRY, SYGVKD. CDR3 length: 10 residues. Trimming left V 8 bases short and J 3 bases short, with 3 bases between. The CDR3 here is CAIGTDTQYF. In nucleotides, the CDR3 is TGTGCCATCGGAACAGATACGCAGTATTTT.

The CDR3 loop is CASSSSRIADTQYF. The CDR3 region has the DNA TGCGCCAGCAGCTCCTCACGAATTGCAGATACGCAGTATTTT. The chain uses TRBV5-1 and TRBJ2-3; D remains ambiguous. The CDR3 extends over 14 amino acids. Per germline, CDR1 SGHRS and CDR2 YFSETQ. Trimming removed 3 bases from V and 4 bases from J, with 12 bases in between.

The chain joins TRBV7-8 to TRBJ1-1; D is unclear. This CDR3 contains 15 residues. Trimming took 4 bases from V and 5 from J, leaving 17 bases between them. CDR1 and CDR2 from the germline V gene are SGHVS and FQNEAQ. Here the CDR3 reads CASSSPVGSVTEAFF. For the CDR3, the DNA is TGTGCCAGCAGCTCCCCAGTAGGGAGTGTTACTGAAGCTTTCTTT.

This chain links TRBV9 with TRBJ1-5; D gene unclear. Per the germline V gene, CDR1 is SGDLS and CDR2 is YYNGEE. The CDR3 has 14 amino acids. V dropped 0 bases and J dropped 5 bases, with 9 bases sitting between them. The CDR3 loop is CASSVDCCDQPQHF. As DNA, the CDR3 is TGTGCCAGCAGCGTAGATTGTTGTGATCAGCCCCAGCATTTT. Full variable domain (missing parts from reference TRBV9 and TRBJ1-5): DSGVTQTPKHLITATGQRVTLRCSPRSGDLSVYWYQQSLDQGLQFLIQYYNGEERAKGNILERFSAQQFPDLHSELNLSSLELGDSALYFCASSVDCCDQPQHFGDGTRLSIL.

The rearrangement uses TRBV11-2 and TRBJ2-5, with 9 bases aligning to TRBD2. The V segment lost 3 bases and the J segment 5 bases; nucleotides outside the gene matches: 7. The CDR3 length is 15 residues. The germline CDR1 and CDR2 sequences are SGHAT and FQNNGV. CDR3 nucleotides: TGTGCCAGCAGCTTCCCTGGCGGGGGGGAGGAGACCCAGTACTTC. Protein: CASSFPGGGEETQYF.

The V call is TRBV28, the J call TRBJ2-7, with TRBD1 as a possible D gene (5 bases). The length of the CDR3 is 14 residues. Germline assignment: CDR1 MDHEN and CDR2 SYDVKM. Trimming took off 10 bases at V and 0 bases at J, with 16 bases between the two ends. The CDR3 bases are TGTGCCATCCAGTTGTCGACAGACTCCTACGAGCAGTACTTC. Protein: CAIQLSTDSYEQYF.

The gene calls are TRBV7-2 and TRBJ1-2, with 9 bases identical to TRBD1. CDR3 length: 17 amino acids. Losses at the gene ends were 5 bases for V and 4 bases for J; bases not matched to a gene: 14. Looked up from germline, CDR1 is SGHTA and CDR2 is FQGNSA. CDR3 protein: CASSPGTGHYFSYGYTF. Written as DNA, the CDR3 is TGTGCCAGCAGCCCTGGGACAGGGCATTATTTTAGCTATGGCTACACCTTC.

V usage is TRBV19 and J usage is TRBJ1-6; the match to TRBD1 covers 8 bases. CDR3 length: 14 residues. Looked up from germline, CDR1 is LNHDA and CDR2 is SQIVND (reference sequence). V trimming: 6 bases; J trimming: 5 bases; junction bases outside the gene matches: 3. The DNA of the CDR3 is TGTGCCAGTAGGGCACAGGGGGATAATTCACCCCTCCACTTT. The encoded protein is CASRAQGDNSPLHF.